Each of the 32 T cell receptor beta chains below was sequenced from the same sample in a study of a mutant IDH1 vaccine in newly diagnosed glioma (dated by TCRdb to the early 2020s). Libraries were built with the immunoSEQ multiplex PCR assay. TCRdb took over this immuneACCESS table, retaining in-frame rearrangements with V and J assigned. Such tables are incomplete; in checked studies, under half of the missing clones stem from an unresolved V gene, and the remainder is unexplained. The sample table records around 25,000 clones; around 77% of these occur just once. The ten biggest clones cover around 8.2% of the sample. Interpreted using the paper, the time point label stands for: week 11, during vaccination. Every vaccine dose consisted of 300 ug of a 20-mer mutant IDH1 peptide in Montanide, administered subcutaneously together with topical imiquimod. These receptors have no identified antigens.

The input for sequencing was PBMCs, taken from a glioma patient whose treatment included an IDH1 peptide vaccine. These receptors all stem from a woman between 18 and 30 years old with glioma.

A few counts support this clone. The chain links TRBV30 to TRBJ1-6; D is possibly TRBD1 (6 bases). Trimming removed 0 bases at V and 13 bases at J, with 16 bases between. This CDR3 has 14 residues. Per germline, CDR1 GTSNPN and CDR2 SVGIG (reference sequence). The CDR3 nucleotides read TGTGCCTGGAGTGTGGGGGGCAATTTTGAGCCCCTCCACTTT. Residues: CAWSVGGNFEPLHF.

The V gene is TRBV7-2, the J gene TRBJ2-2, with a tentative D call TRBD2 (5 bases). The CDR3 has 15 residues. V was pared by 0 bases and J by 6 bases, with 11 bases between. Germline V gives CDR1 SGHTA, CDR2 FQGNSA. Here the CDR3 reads CASSLAFGKSGELFF. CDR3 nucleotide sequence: TGTGCCAGCAGCTTAGCTTTCGGGAAGTCCGGGGAGCTGTTTTTT.

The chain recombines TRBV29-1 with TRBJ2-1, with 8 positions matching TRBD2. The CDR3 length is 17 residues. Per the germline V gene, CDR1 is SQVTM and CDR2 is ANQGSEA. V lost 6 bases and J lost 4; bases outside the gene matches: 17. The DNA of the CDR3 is TGCAGCGTACCTAGAAGAGCGGGAGACCACCGATACAATGAGCAGTTCTTC. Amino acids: CSVPRRAGDHRYNEQFF.

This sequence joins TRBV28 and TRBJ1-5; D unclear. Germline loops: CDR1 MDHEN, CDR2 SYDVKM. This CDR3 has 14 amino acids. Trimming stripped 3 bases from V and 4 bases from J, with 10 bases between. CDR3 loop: CASSLGAGNQPQHF. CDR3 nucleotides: TGTGCCAGCAGTTTGGGAGCGGGAAATCAGCCCCAGCATTTT.

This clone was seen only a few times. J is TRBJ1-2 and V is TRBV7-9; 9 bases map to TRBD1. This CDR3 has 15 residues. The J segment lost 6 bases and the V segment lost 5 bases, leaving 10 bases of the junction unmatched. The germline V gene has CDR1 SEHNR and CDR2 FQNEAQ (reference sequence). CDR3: CASSPGTGTLHGYTF. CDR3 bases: TGTGCCAGCAGCCCTGGGACAGGGACACTCCATGGCTACACCTTC.

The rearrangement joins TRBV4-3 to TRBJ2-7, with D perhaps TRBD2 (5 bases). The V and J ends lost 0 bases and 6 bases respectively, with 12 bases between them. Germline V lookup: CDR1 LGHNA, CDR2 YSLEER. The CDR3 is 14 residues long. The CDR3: CASSQDLEGIEQYF. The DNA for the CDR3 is TGCGCCAGCAGCCAAGATCTTGAGGGCATCGAGCAGTACTTC.

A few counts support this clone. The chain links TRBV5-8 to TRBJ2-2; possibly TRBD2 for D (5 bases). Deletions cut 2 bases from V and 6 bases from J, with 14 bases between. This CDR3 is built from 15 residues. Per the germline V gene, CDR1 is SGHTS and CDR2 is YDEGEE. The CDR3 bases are TGTGCCAGCAGCTTTGAGGGAGAGGTTTCCGGGGAGCTGTTTTTT. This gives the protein CASSFEGEVSGELFF.

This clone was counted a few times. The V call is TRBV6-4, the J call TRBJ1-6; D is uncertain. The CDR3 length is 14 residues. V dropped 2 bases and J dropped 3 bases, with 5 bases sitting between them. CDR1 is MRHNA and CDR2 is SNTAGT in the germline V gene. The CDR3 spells CASSDGSYNSPLHF. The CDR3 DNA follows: TGTGCCAGCAGTGACGGCAGCTATAATTCACCCCTCCACTTT.

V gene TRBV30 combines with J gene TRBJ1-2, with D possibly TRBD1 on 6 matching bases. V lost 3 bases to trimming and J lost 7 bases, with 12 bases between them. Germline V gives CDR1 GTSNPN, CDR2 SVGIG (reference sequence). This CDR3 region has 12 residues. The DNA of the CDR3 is TGTGCCTGGAGGCCGGGACAAAGTGGCTACACCTTC. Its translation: CAWRPGQSGYTF.

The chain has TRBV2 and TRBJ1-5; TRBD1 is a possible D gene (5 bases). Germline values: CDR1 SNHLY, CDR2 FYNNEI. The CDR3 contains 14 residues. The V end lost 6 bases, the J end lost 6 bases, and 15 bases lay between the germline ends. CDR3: CASRSRGQGQPQHF. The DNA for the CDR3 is TGTGCCAGCAGGTCCCGGGGCCAGGGTCAGCCCCAGCATTTT. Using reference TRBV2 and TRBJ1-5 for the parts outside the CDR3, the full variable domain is EPEVTQTPSHQVTQMGQEVILRCVPISNHLYFYWYRQILGQKVEFLVSFYNNEISEKSEIFDDQFSVERPDGSNFTLKIRSTKLEDSAMYFCASRSRGQGQPQHFGDGTRLSIL.

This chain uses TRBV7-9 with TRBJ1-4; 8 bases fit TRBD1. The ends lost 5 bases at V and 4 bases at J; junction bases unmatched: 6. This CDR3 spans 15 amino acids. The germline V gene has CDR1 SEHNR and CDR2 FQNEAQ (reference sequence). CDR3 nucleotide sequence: TGTGCCAGCAGCCGAGGACAGGGTCATAATGAAAAACTGTTTTTT. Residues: CASSRGQGHNEKLFF.

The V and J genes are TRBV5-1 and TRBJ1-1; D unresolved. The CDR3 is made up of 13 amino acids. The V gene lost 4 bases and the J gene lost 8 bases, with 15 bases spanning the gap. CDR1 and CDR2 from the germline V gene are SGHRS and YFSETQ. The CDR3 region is CASSTDARLEAFF. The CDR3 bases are TGCGCCAGCAGCACCGATGCCCGTTTAGAAGCTTTCTTT.

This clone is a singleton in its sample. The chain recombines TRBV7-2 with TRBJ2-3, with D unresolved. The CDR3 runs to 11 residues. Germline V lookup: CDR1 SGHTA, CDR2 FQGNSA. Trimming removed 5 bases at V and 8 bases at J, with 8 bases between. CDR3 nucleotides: TGTGCCAGCAGCCCCTCTGGTACGCAGTATTTT. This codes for CASSPSGTQYF.

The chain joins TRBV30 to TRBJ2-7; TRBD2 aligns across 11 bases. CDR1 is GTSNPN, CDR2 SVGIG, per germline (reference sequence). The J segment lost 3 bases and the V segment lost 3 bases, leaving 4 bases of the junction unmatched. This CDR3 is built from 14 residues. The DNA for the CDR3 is TGTGCCTGGAGAGGCCTAGCGGGGGGCTACGAGCAGTACTTC. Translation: CAWRGLAGGYEQYF.

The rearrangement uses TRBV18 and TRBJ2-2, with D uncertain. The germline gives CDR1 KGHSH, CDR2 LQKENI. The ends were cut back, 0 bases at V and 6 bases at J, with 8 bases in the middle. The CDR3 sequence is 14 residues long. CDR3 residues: CASSPPGRPGELFF. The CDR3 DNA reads TGTGCCAGCTCACCACCAGGGCGGCCCGGGGAGCTGTTTTTT.

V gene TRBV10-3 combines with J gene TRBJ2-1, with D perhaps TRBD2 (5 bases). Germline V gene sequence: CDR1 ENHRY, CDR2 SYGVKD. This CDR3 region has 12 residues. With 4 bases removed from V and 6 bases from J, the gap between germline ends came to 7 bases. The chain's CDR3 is CAISVSGNEQFF. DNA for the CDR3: TGTGCCATCAGTGTGAGCGGCAATGAGCAGTTCTTC.

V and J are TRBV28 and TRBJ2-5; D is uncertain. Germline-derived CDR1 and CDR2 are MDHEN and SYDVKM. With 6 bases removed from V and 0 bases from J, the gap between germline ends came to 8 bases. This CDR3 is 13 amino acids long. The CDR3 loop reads CASSLINQETQYF. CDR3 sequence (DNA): TGTGCCAGCAGCTTGATTAACCAAGAGACCCAGTACTTC.

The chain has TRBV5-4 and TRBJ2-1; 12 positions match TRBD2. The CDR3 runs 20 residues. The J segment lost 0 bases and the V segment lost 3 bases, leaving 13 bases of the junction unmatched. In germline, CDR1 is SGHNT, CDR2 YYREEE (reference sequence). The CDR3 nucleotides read TGTGCCAGCAGCTCCTCGACTAGCGGGAGAACCCGGAGCTCCTACAATGAGCAGTTCTTC. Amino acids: CASSSSTSGRTRSSYNEQFF.

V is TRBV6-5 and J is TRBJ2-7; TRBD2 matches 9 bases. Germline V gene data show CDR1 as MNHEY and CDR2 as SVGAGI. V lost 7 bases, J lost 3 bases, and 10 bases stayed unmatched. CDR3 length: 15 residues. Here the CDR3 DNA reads TGTGCCAGCATCAAAGTTGGCGGGGGGGACTACGAGCAGTACTTC. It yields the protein CASIKVGGGDYEQYF.

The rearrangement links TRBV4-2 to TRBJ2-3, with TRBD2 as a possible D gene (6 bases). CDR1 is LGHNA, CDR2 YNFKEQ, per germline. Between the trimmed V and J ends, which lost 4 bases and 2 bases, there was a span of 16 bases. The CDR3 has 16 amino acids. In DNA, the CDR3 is TGTGCCAGCAGCCCCCCGTCGCGGACTACCACAGATACGCAGTATTTT. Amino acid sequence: CASSPPSRTTTDTQYF.

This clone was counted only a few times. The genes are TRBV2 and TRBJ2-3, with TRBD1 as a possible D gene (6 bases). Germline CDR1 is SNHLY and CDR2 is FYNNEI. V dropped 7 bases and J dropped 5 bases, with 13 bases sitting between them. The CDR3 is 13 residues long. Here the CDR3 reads CASTGLGQDTQYF. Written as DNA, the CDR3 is TGTGCCAGCACCGGACTGGGACAAGATACGCAGTATTTT.

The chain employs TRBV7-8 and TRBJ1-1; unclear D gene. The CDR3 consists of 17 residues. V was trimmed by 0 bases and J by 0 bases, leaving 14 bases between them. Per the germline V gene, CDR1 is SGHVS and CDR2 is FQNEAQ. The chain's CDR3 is CASSLAVSGLMNTEAFF. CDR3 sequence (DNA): TGTGCCAGCAGCTTAGCGGTCTCTGGCCTCATGAACACTGAAGCTTTCTTT.

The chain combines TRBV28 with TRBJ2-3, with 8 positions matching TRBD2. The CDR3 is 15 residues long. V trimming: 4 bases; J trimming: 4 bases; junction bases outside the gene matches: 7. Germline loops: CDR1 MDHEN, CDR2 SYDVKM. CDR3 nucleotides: TGTGCCAGCAGTTCCCAGCGGGAGTTGTCAGATACGCAGTATTTT. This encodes CASSSQRELSDTQYF. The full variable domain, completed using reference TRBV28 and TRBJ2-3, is DVKVTQSSRYLVKRTGEKVFLECVQDMDHENMFWYRQDPGLGLRLIYFSYDVKMKEKGDIPEGYSVSREKKERFSLILESASTNQTSMYLCASSSQRELSDTQYFGPGTRLTVL.

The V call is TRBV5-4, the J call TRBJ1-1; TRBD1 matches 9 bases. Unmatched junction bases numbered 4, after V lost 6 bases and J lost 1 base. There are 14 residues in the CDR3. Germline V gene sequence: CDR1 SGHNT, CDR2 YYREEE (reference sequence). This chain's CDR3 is CASKPDRGNTEAFF. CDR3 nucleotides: TGTGCCAGCAAACCGGACAGGGGGAACACTGAAGCTTTCTTT.

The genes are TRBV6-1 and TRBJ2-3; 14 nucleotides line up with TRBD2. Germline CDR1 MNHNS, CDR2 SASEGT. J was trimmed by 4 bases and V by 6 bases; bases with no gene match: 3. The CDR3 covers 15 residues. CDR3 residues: CASSGTSGSPDTQYF. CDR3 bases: TGTGCCAGCAGCGGGACTAGCGGGAGCCCAGATACGCAGTATTTT.

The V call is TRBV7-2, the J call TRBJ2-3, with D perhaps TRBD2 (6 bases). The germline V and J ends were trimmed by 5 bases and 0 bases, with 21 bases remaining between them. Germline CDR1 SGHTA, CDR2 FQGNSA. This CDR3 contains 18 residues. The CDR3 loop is CASSVRGRKDYSTDTQYF. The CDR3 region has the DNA TGTGCCAGCAGCGTAAGGGGCCGTAAGGACTATAGCACAGATACGCAGTATTTT.

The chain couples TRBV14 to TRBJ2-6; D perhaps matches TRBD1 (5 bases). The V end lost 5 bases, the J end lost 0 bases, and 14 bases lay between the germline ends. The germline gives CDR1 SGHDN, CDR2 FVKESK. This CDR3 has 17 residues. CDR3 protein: CASSSRQGFSGANVLTF. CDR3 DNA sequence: TGTGCCAGCAGCTCACGCCAGGGATTCTCTGGGGCCAACGTCCTGACTTTC. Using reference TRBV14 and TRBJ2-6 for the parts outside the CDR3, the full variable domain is EAGVTQFPSHSVIEKGQTVTLRCDPISGHDNLYWYRRVMGKEIKFLLHFVKESKQDESGMPNNRFLAERTGGTYSTLKVQPAELEDSGVYFCASSSRQGFSGANVLTFGAGSRLTVL.

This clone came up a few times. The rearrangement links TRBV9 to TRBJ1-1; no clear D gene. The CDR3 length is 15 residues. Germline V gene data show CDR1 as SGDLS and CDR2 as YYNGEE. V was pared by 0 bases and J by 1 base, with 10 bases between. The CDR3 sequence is CASSVVGSGNTEAFF. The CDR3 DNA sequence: TGTGCCAGCAGCGTAGTAGGGTCAGGGAACACTGAAGCTTTCTTT.

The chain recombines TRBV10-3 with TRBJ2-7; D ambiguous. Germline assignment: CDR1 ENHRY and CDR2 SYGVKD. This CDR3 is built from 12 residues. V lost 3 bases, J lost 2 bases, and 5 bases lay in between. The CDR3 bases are TGTGCCATCAGTGACCACACCTACGAGCAGTACTTC. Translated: CAISDHTYEQYF.

The CDR3 DNA follows: TGTGCCAGCGTACAGGGACGCAATCAGCCCCAGCATTTT. Its translation is CASVQGRNQPQHF. This chain joins TRBV2 and TRBJ1-5; a possible D gene is TRBD1 (6 bases). Trimming shortened V by 8 bases and J by 2 bases, and 10 bases separated the two germline ends. Germline CDR1 is SNHLY and CDR2 is FYNNEI. The CDR3 length is 13 residues. The full variable domain, its missing parts supplied by reference TRBV2 and TRBJ1-5, is EPEVTQTPSHQVTQMGQEVILRCVPISNHLYFYWYRQILGQKVEFLVSFYNNEISEKSEIFDDQFSVERPDGSNFTLKIRSTKLEDSAMYFCASVQGRNQPQHFGDGTRLSIL.

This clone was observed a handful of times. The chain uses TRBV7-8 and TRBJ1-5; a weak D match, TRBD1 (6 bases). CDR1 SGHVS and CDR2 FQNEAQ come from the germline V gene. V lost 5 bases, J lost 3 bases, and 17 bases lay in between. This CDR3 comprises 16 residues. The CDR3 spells CASSEDRFIVNQPQHF. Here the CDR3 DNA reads TGTGCCAGCAGCGAGGACAGATTTATAGTCAATCAGCCCCAGCATTTT.

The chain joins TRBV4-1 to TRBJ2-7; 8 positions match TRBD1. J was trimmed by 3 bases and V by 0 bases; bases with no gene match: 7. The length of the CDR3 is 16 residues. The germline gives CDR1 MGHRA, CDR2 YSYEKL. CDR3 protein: CASSQDQNRGIYEQYF. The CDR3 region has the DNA TGCGCCAGCAGCCAAGATCAAAACAGGGGGATCTACGAGCAGTACTTC.